This entry lists 5 T cell receptor beta chains sequenced from one sample in a study of beta chain features in type 1 diabetes (dated by TCRdb to 2016 to 2019). The method behind the library was the immunoSEQ multiplex PCR assay. The entire isolated RNA was reverse transcribed using the High Capacity cDNA Reverse Transcription Kit, and thus expressed TCRB transcripts were sequenced. This is the immuneACCESS table as TCRdb keeps it, with only in-frame sequences that have V and J called. A part of the clones is gone; compared with another copy, unresolved V genes explain less than half, and the rest is unexplained. In all, the sample holds over 150,000 clones, and roughly 8% of those were seen once. 0.94% of the sample is taken by the ten largest. These receptors' antigens are unknown. General study outcomes and caveats: Type 1 diabetes patients showed a moderate but significant shortening of TCRB CDR3 length in all four CD4+ subsets.

The sample taken for sequencing was central memory CD4+ T cells from blood. The receptors derive from a woman aged 40 to 55 with type 1 diabetes.

V and J are TRBV6-6 and TRBJ2-5, with TRBD1 identical over 11 bases. This CDR3 comprises 16 residues. V lost 2 bases and J lost 5; bases outside the gene matches: 7. The V gene's germline CDR1 is MNHNY and CDR2 SVGAGI (reference sequence). The CDR3 here is CASSYRPGQGGETQYF. The CDR3 DNA reads TGTGCCAGCAGTTACCGCCCGGGACAGGGGGGCGAGACCCAGTACTTC.

This sequence joins TRBV11-3 and TRBJ1-1; D call uncertain. There are 12 residues in the CDR3. Germline V CDR1 and CDR2: SGHNT, YENEEA. The V end was cut by 5 bases, the J end by 5 bases, with 9 bases between. CDR3 coding DNA: TGTGCCAGCAGCCCCGGAGGGACTGAAGCTTTCTTT. Translating it yields CASSPGGTEAFF.

In its sample, this clone was seen a few times. The chain couples TRBV28 to TRBJ1-4, with D perhaps TRBD1 (5 bases). CDR1 and CDR2 from the germline V gene are MDHEN and SYDVKM. This CDR3 comprises 14 residues. With 3 bases removed from V and 3 bases from J, the gap between germline ends came to 8 bases. The DNA of the CDR3 is TGTGCCAGCAGTTTCGGAGGGGCTAATGAAAAACTGTTTTTT. Translation: CASSFGGANEKLFF.

This clone was counted a few times. The chain recombines TRBV9 with TRBJ1-2; 8 bases align to TRBD1. CDR3 length: 13 amino acids. Looked up from germline, CDR1 is SGDLS and CDR2 is YYNGEE. V was pared by 4 bases and J by 8 bases, with 7 bases of the junction left unmatched. CDR3 sequence reads: CASSLDRGRGYTF. CDR3 DNA: TGTGCCAGCAGCTTAGACAGGGGACGGGGCTACACCTTC.

Remarks on this clone: The sample carries other DNA sequences with the same CDR3. The chain links TRBV29-1 to TRBJ2-5; D is uncertain. The CDR3 is made up of 11 amino acids. CDR1 and CDR2 (germline): SQVTM, ANQGSEA. Deletions cut 4 bases from V and 5 bases from J, with 8 bases between. Here the CDR3 reads CSVAAEETQYF. As DNA, the CDR3 is TGCAGCGTTGCTGCGGAGGAGACCCAGTACTTC.